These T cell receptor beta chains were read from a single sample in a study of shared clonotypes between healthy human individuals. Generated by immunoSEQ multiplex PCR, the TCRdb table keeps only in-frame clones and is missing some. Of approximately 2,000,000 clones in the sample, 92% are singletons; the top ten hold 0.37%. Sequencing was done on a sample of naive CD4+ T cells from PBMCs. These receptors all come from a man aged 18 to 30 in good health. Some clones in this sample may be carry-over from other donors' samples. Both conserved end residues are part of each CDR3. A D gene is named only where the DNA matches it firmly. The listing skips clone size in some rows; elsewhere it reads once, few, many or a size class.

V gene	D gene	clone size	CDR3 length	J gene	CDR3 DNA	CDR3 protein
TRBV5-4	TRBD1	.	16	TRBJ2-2	TGTGCCAGCAGCTCACCGACAGGGGTGGTCACCGGGGAGCTGTTTTTT	CASSSPTGVVTGELFF
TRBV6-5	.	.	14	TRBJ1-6	TGTGCCAGCAGTTACTCAGGGGTCAATTCACCCCTCCACTTT	CASSYSGVNSPLHF
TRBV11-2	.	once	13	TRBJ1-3	TGTGCCAGCAGCGAAAACTCTGGAAACACCATATATTTT	CASSENSGNTIYF
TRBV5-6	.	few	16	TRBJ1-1	TGTGCCAGCAGCTTGGTGGGGGCGGCCGGGAACACTGAAGCTTTCTTT	CASSLVGAAGNTEAFF
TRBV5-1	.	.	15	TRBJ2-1	TGCGCCAGCACCTTTCTTGCGGGGGCTGGCAATGAGCAGTTCTTC	CASTFLAGAGNEQFF
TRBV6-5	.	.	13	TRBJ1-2	TGTGCCAGCAGCCCGGACAGTAACTATGGCTACACCTTC	CASSPDSNYGYTF
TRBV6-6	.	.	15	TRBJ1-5	TGTGCCAGCAGTTACGACCCTACGTTAGGACAGCCCCAGCATTTT	CASSYDPTLGQPQHF
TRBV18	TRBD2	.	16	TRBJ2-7	TGTGCCAGCTCATCCTCGACTAGCGGAGGGGCCTACGAGCAGTACTTC	CASSSSTSGGAYEQYF
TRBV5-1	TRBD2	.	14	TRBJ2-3	TGCGCCAGCAGCCCGGGACTAGCTGTGGATACGCAGTATTTT	CASSPGLAVDTQYF
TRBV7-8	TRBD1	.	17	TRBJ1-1	TGTGCCAGCAGCTTATCCGCAGGACAGGGGGGGAACACTGAAGCTTTCTTT	CASSLSAGQGGNTEAFF
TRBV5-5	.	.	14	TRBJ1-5	TGTGCCAGCAGCTTGGTACGAATCAATCAGCCCCAGCATTTT	CASSLVRINQPQHF
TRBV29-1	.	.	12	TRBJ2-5	TGCAGCGTTGCTAGCCGGAGGGAGACCCAGTACTTC	CSVASRRETQYF
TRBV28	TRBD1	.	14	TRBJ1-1	TGTGCCAGCAGTCTGGACAGGTTGGGCACTGAAGCTTTCTTT	CASSLDRLGTEAFF
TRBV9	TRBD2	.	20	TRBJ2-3	TGTGCCAGCAGCGCCGAGGAGGTACTAGCGGGAGTTTCACCTGGAGATACGCAGTATTTT	CASSAEEVLAGVSPGDTQYF
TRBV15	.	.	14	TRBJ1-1	TGTGCCACCAGCAGACCGGTAGCGAACACTGAAGCTTTCTTT	CATSRPVANTEAFF